These 29 T cell receptor beta chains were sequenced from one sample in a study of blood T cell repertoires in COVID-19. Generated by immunoSEQ multiplex PCR, the TCRdb table keeps only in-frame clones and is missing some. The table includes a few hundred thousand clones, 70% to 90% detected once. The sequencing input was peripheral blood. The receptors come from a human donor with COVID-19, enrolled during active disease. The donor label of this sample is uncertain.

The chain links TRBV7-2 to TRBJ1-5; no firm D call. Germline V gene sequence: CDR1 SGHTA, CDR2 FQGNSA. V lost 0 bases, J lost 7 bases, and 7 bases lay in between. The length of the CDR3 is 13 residues. The CDR3 sequence: CASSLAGRQPQHF. CDR3 nucleotides: TGTGCCAGCAGCTTAGCAGGGAGACAGCCCCAGCATTTT.

V gene TRBV6-5 combines with J gene TRBJ1-5; the D gene is possibly TRBD1 (5 bases). Germline V gene data show CDR1 as MNHEY and CDR2 as SVGAGI. Trimming pared 6 bases from V and 0 bases from J, leaving 9 bases between. CDR3 size: 14 residues. CDR3 protein: CASRGTYSNQPQHF. As DNA, the CDR3 is TGTGCCAGCAGGGGGACTTATAGCAATCAGCCCCAGCATTTT.

V and J are TRBV3-1 (or the pseudogene TRBV3-2) and TRBJ1-1; D not resolved. This CDR3 region has 13 residues. The germline CDR1 and CDR2 sequences are LGHDT and YNNKEL (reference sequence). The V and J ends lost 1 base and 7 bases respectively, with 10 bases between them. The CDR3 DNA sequence: TGTGCCAGCAGCCAAGTCAGAGGAGGTGAAGCTTTCTTT. Amino acids: CASSQVRGGEAFF.

The gene calls are TRBV19 and TRBJ2-7, with TRBD1 matching over 8 bases. CDR1 is LNHDA, CDR2 SQIVND, per germline (reference sequence). This CDR3 comprises 14 residues. Trimming took 2 bases from V and 4 from J; bases not matched to a gene: 4. CDR3 region: CASSIRRQGYEQYF. In DNA form, the CDR3 reads TGTGCCAGTAGTATACGGAGACAGGGGTACGAGCAGTACTTC.

This sequence joins TRBV11-2 and TRBJ2-2, with 9 bases that match TRBD2. Germline loops: CDR1 SGHAT, CDR2 FQNNGV. V was pared by 1 base and J by 0 bases, with 3 bases of the junction left unmatched. This CDR3 has 17 amino acids. CDR3 region: CASSLVLAGANTGELFF. CDR3 nucleotides: TGTGCCAGCAGCTTAGTTTTAGCGGGAGCGAACACCGGGGAGCTGTTTTTT.

The chain couples TRBV5-1 to TRBJ1-1, with TRBD1 matching 8 bases. CDR3 length equals 16 residues. CDR1 and CDR2 from the germline V gene are SGHRS and YFSETQ. The V segment lost 2 bases and the J segment 1 base; nucleotides outside the gene matches: 7. The CDR3 coding sequence is TGCGCCAGCAGCTTTAGGCAGGGGGCAGGGAACACTGAAGCTTTCTTT. Protein: CASSFRQGAGNTEAFF. Using reference TRBV5-1 and TRBJ1-1 for the parts outside the CDR3, the full variable domain is KAGVTQTPRYLIKTRGQQVTLSCSPISGHRSVSWYQQTPGQGLQFLFEYFSETQRNKGNFPGRFSGRQFSNSRSEMNVSTLELGDSALYLCASSFRQGAGNTEAFFGQGTRLTVV.

The V and J genes are TRBV28 and TRBJ2-7, with D possibly matching TRBD2 (6 bases). Trimming removed 7 bases from V and 2 bases from J, with 18 bases in between. The CDR3 extends over 15 amino acids. The germline gives CDR1 MDHEN, CDR2 SYDVKM. CDR3 nucleotides: TGTGCCAGCACCACCTTCTCCCTAGCGACCTACGAGCAGTACTTC. Protein product: CASTTFSLATYEQYF.

This clone was observed at least ten times. The chain has TRBV28 and TRBJ1-5; D perhaps matches TRBD1 (6 bases). The CDR3 contains 16 residues. Germline V lookup: CDR1 MDHEN, CDR2 SYDVKM. The V gene lost 4 bases and the J gene lost 1 base, with 14 bases spanning the gap. CDR3 DNA: TGTGCCAGCAGTTCCCCTTTGGGGGCGAGCAATCAGCCCCAGCATTTT. It is translated as CASSSPLGASNQPQHF.

CDR3 nucleotides: TGTGCCACCAGCCCCCGAGTGGGTGACAGGGCGGGCTATGGCTACACCTTC. Translating gives CATSPRVGDRAGYGYTF. This chain uses TRBV15 with TRBJ1-2, with 7 bases identical to TRBD1. Germline CDR1 LNHNV, CDR2 YYDKDF (reference sequence). V lost 5 bases to trimming and J lost 4 bases; unmatched junction nucleotides: 16. The CDR3 totals 17 residues.

This chain uses TRBV19 with TRBJ2-2; TRBD2 matches at 8 bases. Looked up from germline, CDR1 is LNHDA and CDR2 is SQIVND (reference sequence). CDR3 length: 16 residues. J gave up 7 bases and V 1 base, and 8 bases lay outside the gene matches. CDR3 in amino acids: CASSIVSGRGNGELFF. Written as DNA, the CDR3 is TGTGCCAGTAGTATAGTAAGCGGGAGAGGTAACGGGGAGCTGTTTTTT.

The gene calls are TRBV6-5 and TRBJ2-3; no firm D call. CDR1 and CDR2 from the germline V gene are MNHEY and SVGAGI. The V gene lost 7 bases and the J gene lost 8 bases, with 10 bases spanning the gap. The CDR3 covers 11 residues. For the CDR3, the DNA is TGTGCCAGCATATTCTTGGCTACGCAGTATTTT. It is translated as CASIFLATQYF.

The chain recombines TRBV3-1 (or the pseudogene TRBV3-2) with TRBJ1-5; 9 bases are a match to TRBD1. Germline CDR1 and CDR2: LGHDT and YNNKEL (reference sequence). This CDR3 spans 16 amino acids. V dropped 2 bases and J dropped 2; count of bases not matched to a gene: 4. The CDR3 is CASSQTGGVCNQPQHF. CDR3 nucleotides: TGTGCCAGCAGCCAAACAGGGGGCGTGTGCAATCAGCCCCAGCATTTT.

The rearrangement joins TRBV5-8 to TRBJ1-1; 8 bases match TRBD1. CDR1 is SGHTS, CDR2 YDEGEE, per germline. V dropped 4 bases and J dropped 3; count of bases not matched to a gene: 5. This CDR3 region has 14 residues. CDR3 region: CASSEVGQDTEAFF. CDR3 nucleotide sequence: TGTGCCAGCAGCGAGGTGGGACAGGACACTGAAGCTTTCTTT.

In its sample, this clone was seen once. This rearrangement joins TRBV2 to TRBJ2-7; 7 positions match TRBD1. Germline CDR1 SNHLY, CDR2 FYNNEI. CDR3 length equals 13 residues. J gave up 5 bases and V 5 bases, and 6 bases lay outside the gene matches. The CDR3 DNA reads TGTGCCAGCAGTCTGGGACAGTTCGACGAGCAGTACTTC. Translated, it gives CASSLGQFDEQYF.

The CDR3 loop is CASSLAGTGGDEQYF. The CDR3 DNA reads TGTGCCAGCAGCTTAGCGGGGACAGGGGGCGACGAGCAGTACTTC. V gene TRBV7-2 combines with J gene TRBJ2-7, with 12 bases aligning to TRBD1. CDR1 is SGHTA, CDR2 FQGNSA, per germline. The junction had 2 bases not matched to a gene; V was cut back by 0 bases and J by 5 bases. CDR3 size: 15 residues. The full variable domain, rest sourced from reference TRBV7-2 and TRBJ2-7, is GAGVSQSPSNKVTEKGKDVELRCDPISGHTALYWYRQSLGQGLEFLIYFQGNSAPDKSGLPSDRFSAERTGGSVSTLTIQRTQQEDSAVYLCASSLAGTGGDEQYFGPGTRLTVT.

The chain is built from TRBV9 and TRBJ2-1, with 8 bases aligning to TRBD2. This CDR3 has 15 residues. The V and J ends lost 4 bases and 2 bases, in that order; junction bases with no gene match: 5. Per germline, CDR1 SGDLS and CDR2 YYNGEE. CDR3 coding DNA: TGTGCCAGCAGCCCCTTAGCGGGGCCCTACAATGAGCAGTTCTTC. Translation gives CASSPLAGPYNEQFF.

The chain carries TRBV6-4 and TRBJ2-1, with 8 bases aligning to TRBD2. The junction had 2 bases not matched to a gene; V was cut back by 4 bases and J by 0 bases. This CDR3 contains 15 residues. CDR1 MRHNA and CDR2 SNTAGT come from the germline V gene. The CDR3 DNA is TGTGCCAGCAGTGTTCTAGCGGGCTCCTACAATGAGCAGTTCTTC. This encodes CASSVLAGSYNEQFF.

There are many counts of this clone. The chain employs TRBV7-9 and TRBJ1-1; D unclear. Germline values: CDR1 SEHNR, CDR2 FQNEAQ (reference sequence). Between the trimmed V and J ends, which lost 7 bases and 2 bases, there was a span of 11 bases. This CDR3 is built from 13 residues. DNA of the CDR3: TGTGCCAGCACCCTGGAGATTAACACTGAAGCTTTCTTT. This gives the protein CASTLEINTEAFF.

The rearrangement links TRBV10-2 to TRBJ1-1; D is undetermined. The CDR3 consists of 15 residues. Trimming shortened V by 2 bases and J by 0 bases, and 10 bases separated the two germline ends. Looked up from germline, CDR1 is WSHSY and CDR2 is SAAADI. CDR3 sequence reads: CASSEPTDMNTEAFF. DNA for the CDR3: TGCGCCAGCAGTGAGCCGACCGACATGAACACTGAAGCTTTCTTT.

The chain combines TRBV27 with TRBJ1-1, with 7 bases lining up with TRBD1. The CDR3 is made up of 14 amino acids. Germline assignment: CDR1 MNHEY and CDR2 SMNVEV (reference sequence). Trimming at V came to 2 bases and at J to 2 bases, leaving 2 bases not matched to a gene. For the CDR3, the DNA is TGTGCCAGCAGTTTAAGGGGGCTAAACACTGAAGCTTTCTTT. Protein sequence: CASSLRGLNTEAFF.

This chain joins TRBV5-1 and TRBJ1-1; D is unresolved. V shed 5 bases and J shed 5 bases, with 13 bases lying between them. The germline V gene has CDR1 SGHRS and CDR2 YFSETQ. This CDR3 is built from 13 residues. The CDR3 spells CASSRVEGTEAFF. In DNA, the CDR3 is TGCGCCAGCAGTCGGGTGGAGGGAACTGAAGCTTTCTTT.

The V and J genes are TRBV19 and TRBJ2-7; D is perhaps TRBD1 (6 bases). CDR1 and CDR2 (germline): LNHDA, SQIVND (reference sequence). CDR3 length: 16 residues. V lost 7 bases, J lost 0 bases, and 19 bases lay in between. The CDR3 loop reads CASTSTGRSYSYEQYF. In DNA form, the CDR3 reads TGTGCCAGTACCTCCACAGGGCGCTCCTACTCCTACGAGCAGTACTTC.

This clone was seen a handful of times. Within the sample, other DNA sequences also encode this same CDR3. J is TRBJ1-5 and V is TRBV5-1; the D is unclear. CDR1 and CDR2 from the germline V gene are SGHRS and YFSETQ. Deletions cut 0 bases from V and 0 bases from J, with 7 bases between. CDR3 length equals 15 residues. The CDR3 region has the DNA TGCGCCAGCAGCTTGGAAGCCGATAGCAATCAGCCCCAGCATTTT. Translation: CASSLEADSNQPQHF.

The chain couples TRBV3-1 (or the pseudogene TRBV3-2) to TRBJ2-5; TRBD2 matches at 10 bases. CDR1 is LGHDT and CDR2 is YNNKEL in the germline V gene (reference sequence). V lost 1 base to trimming and J lost 1 base; unmatched junction nucleotides: 9. The CDR3 has 18 amino acids. CDR3 sequence reads: CASSQVVLAGALQETQYF. Here the CDR3 DNA reads TGTGCCAGCAGCCAAGTTGTTCTAGCGGGAGCACTCCAAGAGACCCAGTACTTC.

This sequence joins TRBV19 and TRBJ1-1; possible D gene TRBD1, 6 bases. The CDR3 runs 17 residues. Trimming took 2 bases from V and 4 from J, leaving 20 bases between them. The V gene's germline CDR1 is LNHDA and CDR2 SQIVND (reference sequence). In nucleotides, the CDR3 is TGTGCCAGTAGTATAATGGAATCGGCAGGGGTGGGCACTGAAGCTTTCTTT. Translation: CASSIMESAGVGTEAFF.

The CDR3 region is CASRRTGRDGYTF. CDR3 bases: TGTGCCAGCAGGAGGACAGGGCGCGATGGCTACACCTTC. This chain uses TRBV6-5 with TRBJ1-2; the match to TRBD1 covers 8 bases. Germline-derived CDR1 and CDR2 are MNHEY and SVGAGI. V lost 6 bases, J lost 6 bases, and 6 bases stayed unmatched. There are 13 residues in the CDR3.

This chain connects TRBV5-8 to TRBJ2-4, with TRBD2 matching over 7 bases. This CDR3 has 15 amino acids. CDR1 is SGHTS and CDR2 is YDEGEE in the germline V gene. Trimming cost V 0 bases and J 5 bases; bases outside gene matches: 5. The CDR3: CASSLGGSWQNIQYF. In DNA form, the CDR3 reads TGTGCCAGCAGCTTGGGCGGGAGCTGGCAAAACATTCAGTACTTC.

V usage is TRBV4-2 and J usage is TRBJ2-1, with 13 bases fitting TRBD2. The CDR3 runs to 17 residues. V was clipped by 0 bases and J by 7 bases; unmatched bases: 6. Germline-derived CDR1 and CDR2 are LGHNA and YNFKEQ. Here the CDR3 reads CASSQDGLAGARNEQFF. The CDR3 DNA sequence: TGTGCCAGCAGCCAAGATGGACTAGCGGGAGCCAGGAATGAGCAGTTCTTC.

CDR3 residues: CASSFSGRLAKVDEQFF. CDR3 bases: TGTGCCAGCAGCTTCTCGGGGAGGCTAGCGAAGGTCGATGAGCAGTTCTTC. The chain couples TRBV11-2 to TRBJ2-1; D may be TRBD2 (6 bases). The V end lost 3 bases, the J end lost 8 bases, and 23 bases lay between the germline ends. The CDR3 loop spans 17 amino acids. Germline CDR1 and CDR2: SGHAT and FQNNGV. The full variable domain, with the rest looked up from reference TRBV11-2 and TRBJ2-1, is EAGVAQSPRYKIIEKRQSVAFWCNPISGHATLYWYQQILGQGPKLLIQFQNNGVVDDSQLPKDRFSAERLKGVDSTLKIQPAKLEDSAVYLCASSFSGRLAKVDEQFFGPGTRLTVL.